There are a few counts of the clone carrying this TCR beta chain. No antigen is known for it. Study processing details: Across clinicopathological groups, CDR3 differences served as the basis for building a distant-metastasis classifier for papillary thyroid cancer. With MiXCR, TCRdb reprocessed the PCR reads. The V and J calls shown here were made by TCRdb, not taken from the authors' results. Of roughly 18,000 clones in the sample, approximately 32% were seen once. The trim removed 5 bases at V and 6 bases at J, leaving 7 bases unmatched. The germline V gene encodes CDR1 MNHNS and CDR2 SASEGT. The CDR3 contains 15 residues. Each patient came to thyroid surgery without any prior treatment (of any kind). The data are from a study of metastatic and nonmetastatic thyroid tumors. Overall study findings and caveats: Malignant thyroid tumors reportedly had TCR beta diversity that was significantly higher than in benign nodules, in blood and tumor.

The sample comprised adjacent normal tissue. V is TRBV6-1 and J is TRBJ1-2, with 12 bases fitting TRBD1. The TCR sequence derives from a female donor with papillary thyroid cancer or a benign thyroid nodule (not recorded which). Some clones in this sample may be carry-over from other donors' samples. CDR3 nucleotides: TGTGCCAGCAGTCCCGGGACAGGGGGCTTCGATGGCTACACCTTC. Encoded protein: CASSPGTGGFDGYTF.